The 27 T cell receptor beta chains below were found in one sample sequenced in a study of OX40 agonist ivuxolimab in advanced cancers. Libraries were prepared through the immunoSEQ multiplex PCR assay. TCRdb took over this immuneACCESS table, retaining in-frame rearrangements with V and J assigned. Such tables are incomplete; in checked studies, under half of the missing clones stem from an unresolved V gene, and the remainder is unexplained. This sample has 96,000 or so clones in its table, and more than 80% of those were observed once. Roughly 5.2% of the sample is held by the ten biggest clonotypes. The sample was CD4+ or CD8+ T cells sorted from blood, taken in a trial of the OX40 agonist ivuxolimab. Receptor source: an adult with an advanced solid tumor such as melanoma, head and neck, liver or kidney cancer.

This rearrangement joins TRBV7-8 to TRBJ2-2; D gene uncertain. The CDR3 extends over 14 amino acids. Trimming shortened V by 2 bases and J by 4 bases, and 8 bases separated the two germline ends. CDR1 and CDR2 from the germline V gene are SGHVS and FQNEAQ. DNA of the CDR3: TGTGCCAGCAGCTTATCGGAGACCACCGGGGAGCTGTTTTTT. This codes for CASSLSETTGELFF.

The rearrangement uses TRBV6-1 and TRBJ1-1; a possible D gene is TRBD1 (6 bases). The length of the CDR3 is 15 residues. The germline gives CDR1 MNHNS, CDR2 SASEGT. The V end lost 8 bases, the J end lost 3 bases, and 19 bases lay between the germline ends. The CDR3 nucleotides are TGTGCCAGCCTCAGGACAGTCTGGGGGGACACTGAAGCTTTCTTT. Protein sequence: CASLRTVWGDTEAFF.

The genes are TRBV21-1 and TRBJ2-3; TRBD1, the table's D call, lacks a check against the DNA. TRBV21-1 is listed as a pseudogene. The CDR3 length is 20 residues. CDR3 nucleotide sequence: TGTGCCAGCAGCAAATTCAGCCCCAGACCCGGGACAACTAGCACAGATACGCAGTATTTT. Its translation: CASSKFSPRPGTTSTDTQYF.

The chain carries TRBV5-1 and TRBJ1-5, with TRBD1 matching 8 bases. In germline, CDR1 is SGHRS, CDR2 YFSETQ. J was trimmed by 8 bases and V by 4 bases; bases with no gene match: 5. This CDR3 comprises 13 residues. The CDR3 here is CASSDRGGKPQHF. CDR3 sequence (DNA): TGCGCCAGCAGCGACAGGGGCGGTAAGCCCCAGCATTTT.

This clone was recorded a few times. V gene TRBV7-9 combines with J gene TRBJ2-3; 12 bases match TRBD2. Per the germline V gene, CDR1 is SEHNR and CDR2 is FQNEAQ (reference sequence). After removal of 1 base from V and 4 bases from J, the junction contained 0 bases not matched to a gene. The CDR3 runs 15 residues. The CDR3 nucleotides are TGTGCCAGCAGCTTAGGACTAGCGGGGGCAGATACGCAGTATTTT. It codes for CASSLGLAGADTQYF.

Notes on this clone: Other DNA variants within this sample encode the same CDR3. The chain employs TRBV7-9 and TRBJ2-2; D may be TRBD1 (6 bases). Germline values: CDR1 SEHNR, CDR2 FQNEAQ (reference sequence). This CDR3 is 13 amino acids long. Trimming took 2 bases from V and 5 from J, leaving 6 bases between them. CDR3 in amino acids: CASSLQGTGELFF. In DNA, the CDR3 is TGTGCCAGCAGCTTACAGGGGACCGGGGAGCTGTTTTTT.

CDR3 protein: CASSLRQGGDEQYF. The DNA of the CDR3 is TGTGCCAGCAGCTTACGACAGGGGGGGGACGAGCAGTACTTC. The chain uses TRBV7-9 and TRBJ2-7, with 9 bases fitting TRBD1. The CDR3 covers 14 residues. Germline V gene data show CDR1 as SEHNR and CDR2 as FQNEAQ (reference sequence). V lost 2 bases to trimming and J lost 5 bases; unmatched junction nucleotides: 4.

The chain combines TRBV5-1 with TRBJ2-1; 11 bases are a match to TRBD2. V lost 4 bases to trimming and J lost 9 bases; unmatched junction nucleotides: 12. Looked up from germline, CDR1 is SGHRS and CDR2 is YFSETQ. The CDR3 is made up of 16 amino acids. CDR3 DNA: TGCGCCAGCAGCCCGGCCGCAACTAGCGGGAGTAGTGAGCAGTTCTTC. Translation gives CASSPAATSGSSEQFF.

This chain uses TRBV5-8 with TRBJ1-5, with D possibly being TRBD1 (5 bases). Germline lookup yields CDR1 SGHTS and CDR2 YDEGEE. This CDR3 contains 16 residues. V was cut by 0 bases and J by 5 bases, with 15 bases left in between. The CDR3 spells CASSLARGVEYQPQHF. CDR3 nucleotide sequence: TGTGCCAGCAGCTTGGCCCGGGGGGTCGAGTATCAGCCCCAGCATTTT.

The chain recombines TRBV7-9 with TRBJ2-7, with TRBD1 as a possible D gene (6 bases). The CDR3 consists of 15 residues. Germline lookup yields CDR1 SEHNR and CDR2 FQNEAQ (reference sequence). V shed 3 bases and J shed 8 bases, with 20 bases lying between them. CDR3 DNA sequence: TGTGCCAGCAGCTTGTTCCAGGGGCCGGGGAGCCAGCAGTACTTC. Translating gives CASSLFQGPGSQQYF.

The rearrangement joins TRBV5-4 to TRBJ2-5, with 8 bases lining up with TRBD2. The J call may be incorrect, as the DNA end agrees better with TRBJ2-7. Germline CDR1 and CDR2: SGHNT and YYREEE (reference sequence). There are 16 residues in the CDR3. This chain's CDR3 is CASRLAGGVSSYEQYF. As DNA, the CDR3 is TGTGCCAGCCGTTTGGCCGGGGGGGTAAGCTCCTACGAGCAGTACTTC.

J is TRBJ2-3 and V is TRBV27; 7 nucleotides agree with TRBD2. This CDR3 contains 16 residues. Germline CDR1 is MNHEY and CDR2 is SMNVEV (reference sequence). The junction had 12 bases not matched to a gene; V was cut back by 5 bases and J by 4 bases. The CDR3 DNA sequence: TGTGCCAGCAGTCCCCTAACGGGGGGAATCTCAGATACGCAGTATTTT. Its translation is CASSPLTGGISDTQYF.

The gene calls are TRBV27 and TRBJ1-5; tentatively, D is TRBD1 (5 bases). This CDR3 region has 16 residues. Trimming took off 1 base at V and 2 bases at J, with 12 bases between the two ends. Germline V gene data show CDR1 as MNHEY and CDR2 as SMNVEV (reference sequence). The CDR3 protein is CASSLLPGVGNQPQHF. CDR3 coding DNA: TGTGCCAGCAGTTTATTGCCGGGGGTTGGCAATCAGCCCCAGCATTTT.

The gene calls are TRBV4-2 and TRBJ2-1; 8 nucleotides match TRBD1. V shed 0 bases and J 5 bases; nucleotides not matched to a gene: 3. This CDR3 is 15 amino acids long. The V gene's germline CDR1 is LGHNA and CDR2 YNFKEQ. This CDR3 reads CASSQEGQVNNEQFF. The CDR3 DNA sequence: TGTGCCAGCAGCCAAGAGGGACAGGTCAACAATGAGCAGTTCTTC.

As to this clone: The same CDR3 is also encoded by other DNA sequences in this sample. The V and J genes are TRBV1 and TRBJ2-6; the table's D call of TRBD1 was not tested on the DNA. TRBV1 is recorded as a pseudogene. The CDR3 runs to 16 residues. The chain's CDR3 is CTSSQHRVSGANVLTF. The CDR3 bases are TGCACCAGCAGCCAACACAGGGTCTCAGGGGCCAACGTCCTGACTTTC.

The chain is built from TRBV7-8 and TRBJ2-7; 12 nucleotides agree with TRBD2. Germline V lookup: CDR1 SGHVS, CDR2 FQNEAQ. The CDR3 is made up of 15 amino acids. V dropped 5 bases and J dropped 4; count of bases not matched to a gene: 6. This chain's CDR3 is CASSPRLAGEYEQYF. In nucleotides, the CDR3 is TGTGCCAGCAGCCCCAGACTAGCGGGGGAGTACGAGCAGTACTTC.

The J gene is TRBJ2-3, the V gene TRBV18, with D maybe TRBD2 (6 bases). V was cut by 3 bases and J by 3 bases, with 16 bases left in between. The CDR3 is 16 amino acids. Germline V gene lookup returns CDR1 KGHSH and CDR2 LQKENI. The chain's CDR3 is CASSPLGVSGTDTQYF. In nucleotides, the CDR3 is TGTGCCAGCTCACCCCTCGGGGTTAGCGGTACAGATACGCAGTATTTT.

The V call is TRBV7-9, the J call TRBJ2-3; D unresolved. Deletions cut 5 bases from V and 0 bases from J, with 6 bases between. The CDR3 extends over 13 amino acids. CDR1 SEHNR and CDR2 FQNEAQ come from the germline V gene (reference sequence). The CDR3, as DNA: TGTGCCAGCAGCGGGCACAGCACAGATACGCAGTATTTT. It codes for CASSGHSTDTQYF.

The gene calls are TRBV29-1 and TRBJ2-1; 7 nucleotides agree with TRBD2. The CDR3 sequence is 12 residues long. V dropped 7 bases and J dropped 4; count of bases not matched to a gene: 4. Per the germline V gene, CDR1 is SQVTM and CDR2 is ANQGSEA. The CDR3 nucleotides read TGCAGCGGTGGACTAGGGTACAATGAGCAGTTCTTC. Protein sequence: CSGGLGYNEQFF.

DNA for the CDR3: TGTGCCAGCAGGGCAACTAGCAGAGAAGGCAATGAGCAGTTCTTC. Protein sequence: CASRATSREGNEQFF. V and J are TRBV6-1 and TRBJ2-1; maybe TRBD2 (6 bases). Trimming left V 6 bases short and J 6 bases short, with 18 bases between. The V gene's germline CDR1 is MNHNS and CDR2 SASEGT. The CDR3 spans 15 residues.

CDR3 in amino acids: CASSLSAVSYGYTF. CDR3 in DNA: TGTGCCAGCAGTTTAAGTGCGGTATCCTATGGCTACACCTTC. This sequence joins TRBV27 and TRBJ1-2; no firm D call. The germline V gene encodes CDR1 MNHEY and CDR2 SMNVEV (reference sequence). The CDR3 extends over 14 amino acids. V lost 2 bases and J lost 4, with 11 bases in between.

The rearrangement links TRBV6-5 to TRBJ2-7; D is uncertain. Trimming took off 6 bases at V and 0 bases at J, with 15 bases between the two ends. Germline V gene sequence: CDR1 MNHEY, CDR2 SVGAGI. This CDR3 spans 15 amino acids. CDR3 residues: CASSPLAGDSYEQYF. The CDR3 coding sequence is TGTGCCAGCAGCCCCCTGGCAGGCGACTCCTACGAGCAGTACTTC.

CDR3 bases: TGCGCCAGCAGTGAGTTTTTCGGGACATCCGTGAATACGCAGTATTTT. Translation gives CASSEFFGTSVNTQYF. The rearrangement links TRBV10-1 to TRBJ2-3; weak D call: TRBD1 (6 bases). Trimming removed 1 base at V and 7 bases at J, with 18 bases between. The V gene's germline CDR1 is WNHNN and CDR2 SYGVQD (reference sequence). The CDR3 covers 16 residues.

The V call is TRBV7-9, the J call TRBJ2-2; D unclear. Germline assignment: CDR1 SEHNR and CDR2 FQNEAQ (reference sequence). This CDR3 region has 12 residues. Deletions cut 8 bases from V and 6 bases from J, with 10 bases between. CDR3 nucleotides: TGTGCCAGCGGCCCACAAGCCGGGGAGCTGTTTTTT. Residues: CASGPQAGELFF.

The V gene is TRBV5-1, the J gene TRBJ2-2; no reliable D call. Trimming removed 3 bases from V and 1 base from J, with 10 bases in between. The CDR3 spans 15 residues. The germline V gene has CDR1 SGHRS and CDR2 YFSETQ. CDR3: CASSSVQKNTGELFF. The CDR3 nucleotides read TGCGCCAGCAGCTCCGTACAGAAGAACACCGGGGAGCTGTTTTTT.

The rearrangement links TRBV9 to TRBJ2-3, with D hard to call. CDR1 and CDR2 from the germline V gene are SGDLS and YYNGEE. Trimming stripped 9 bases from V and 6 bases from J, with 8 bases between. The CDR3 runs 10 residues. This CDR3 is CANLVDTQYF. In nucleotides, the CDR3 is TGTGCCAACCTGGTGGATACGCAGTATTTT. The entire variable domain, with the rest obtained from reference TRBV9 and TRBJ2-3, is as follows: DSGVTQTPKHLITATGQRVTLRCSPRSGDLSVYWYQQSLDQGLQFLIQYYNGEERAKGNILERFSAQQFPDLHSELNLSSLELGDSALYFCANLVDTQYFGPGTRLTVL.

This chain links TRBV7-8 with TRBJ2-1, with D uncertain. In germline, CDR1 is SGHVS, CDR2 FQNEAQ. Deletions cut 5 bases from V and 0 bases from J, with 11 bases between. The CDR3 has 15 residues. The CDR3 protein is CASSAHRISYNEQFF. The CDR3 nucleotides are TGTGCCAGCAGCGCCCACAGAATCTCCTACAATGAGCAGTTCTTC.